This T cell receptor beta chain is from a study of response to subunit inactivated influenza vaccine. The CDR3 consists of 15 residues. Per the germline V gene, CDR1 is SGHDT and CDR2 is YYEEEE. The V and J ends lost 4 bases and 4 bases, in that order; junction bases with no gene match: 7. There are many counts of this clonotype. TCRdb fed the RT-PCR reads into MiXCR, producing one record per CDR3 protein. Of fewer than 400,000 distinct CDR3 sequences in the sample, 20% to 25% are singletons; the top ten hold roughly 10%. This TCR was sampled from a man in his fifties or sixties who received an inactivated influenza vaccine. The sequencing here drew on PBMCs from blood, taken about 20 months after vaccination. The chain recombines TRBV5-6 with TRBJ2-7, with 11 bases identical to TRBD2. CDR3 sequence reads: CASSRLAGGEYEQYF. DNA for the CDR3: TGTGCCAGCAGCCGATTAGCGGGAGGGGAGTACGAGCAGTACTTC.